Each of the 29 T cell receptor beta chains below was sequenced from the same sample in a study of OX40 agonist ivuxolimab in advanced cancers. Repertoires were generated with immunoSEQ multiplex PCR, while TCRdb's copy carries only in-frame clones and drops some. The sample lists 15,000 to 17,000 clones; approximately 78% were seen once. The sample here was CD4+ or CD8+ T cells sorted from blood, taken in a trial of the OX40 agonist ivuxolimab. These receptors all stem from an adult with an advanced solid tumor such as melanoma, head and neck, liver or kidney cancer.

This sequence joins TRBV14 and TRBJ2-7; 10 positions agree with TRBD2. This CDR3 contains 17 residues. From germline, CDR1 is SGHDN and CDR2 FVKESK. V was pared by 0 bases and J by 4 bases, with 9 bases of the junction left unmatched. DNA for the CDR3: TGTGCCAGCAGCCAAGATGGGCTAGGGACTAGCGCTTACGAGCAGTACTTC. This encodes CASSQDGLGTSAYEQYF. Drawing the rest from reference TRBV14 and TRBJ2-7, the complete variable domain is EAGVTQFPSHSVIEKGQTVTLRCDPISGHDNLYWYRRVMGKEIKFLLHFVKESKQDESGMPNNRFLAERTGGTYSTLKVQPAELEDSGVYFCASSQDGLGTSAYEQYFGPGTRLTVT.

The chain is built from TRBV19 and TRBJ2-7; D may be TRBD1 (6 bases). Trimming took off 3 bases at V and 3 bases at J, with 9 bases between the two ends. This CDR3 spans 13 amino acids. Looked up from germline, CDR1 is LNHDA and CDR2 is SQIVND (reference sequence). The CDR3 bases are TGTGCCAGTAGTATTGGGACATACTACGAGCAGTACTTC. Protein: CASSIGTYYEQYF.

V and J are TRBV10-3 and TRBJ2-5; D is perhaps TRBD1 or TRBD2 (6 bases each). The CDR3 loop spans 13 amino acids. In germline, CDR1 is ENHRY, CDR2 SYGVKD. V was clipped by 7 bases and J by 5 bases, with 14 bases between them. CDR3 sequence: CAIKRGARETQYF. The CDR3 region has the DNA TGTGCCATCAAGAGGGGGGCGAGGGAGACCCAGTACTTC.

This rearrangement joins TRBV5-1 to TRBJ2-2; 8 bases are shared with TRBD1. Trimming at V came to 1 base and at J to 5 bases, leaving 7 bases not matched to a gene. The V gene's germline CDR1 is SGHRS and CDR2 YFSETQ. This CDR3 region has 16 residues. The chain's CDR3 is CASSLSDRGGTGELFF. The DNA for the CDR3 is TGCGCCAGCAGCTTGTCTGACAGGGGTGGGACCGGGGAGCTGTTTTTT.

V and J are TRBV12-5 and TRBJ2-7; D is possibly TRBD1 (5 bases). The CDR3 is 13 amino acids. Trimming removed 9 bases at V and 4 bases at J, with 16 bases between. CDR1 and CDR2 (germline): LGHNT, FRNRAP. CDR3 amino acids: CARRGSSLYEQYF. In DNA, the CDR3 is TGTGCTAGAAGGGGATCTTCTTTATACGAGCAGTACTTC.

CDR3 bases: TGTGCCAGCAGGCCTCCGACTAGGCGTGGGGGCTACACCTTC. Translated: CASRPPTRRGGYTF. The chain recombines TRBV6-5 with TRBJ1-2, with D hard to call. The CDR3 extends over 14 amino acids. Between the trimmed V and J ends, which lost 6 bases and 8 bases, there was a span of 19 bases. Germline CDR1 reads MNHEY; CDR2 reads SVGAGI.

The genes are TRBV6-4 and TRBJ2-3, with 9 bases aligning to TRBD1. This CDR3 region has 14 residues. V lost 8 bases, J lost 8 bases, and 11 bases stayed unmatched. The germline CDR1 and CDR2 sequences are MRHNA and SNTAGT. The CDR3 sequence: CASSRQGEEGTQYF. As DNA, the CDR3 is TGTGCCAGCTCCCGACAGGGGGAAGAGGGTACGCAGTATTTT.

The chain combines TRBV11-2 with TRBJ2-7; no reliable D call. The germline V gene has CDR1 SGHAT and CDR2 FQNNGV. V was trimmed by 1 base and J by 2 bases, leaving 9 bases between them. This CDR3 comprises 14 residues. CDR3 residues: CASSLAAMTYEQYF. The CDR3 DNA is TGTGCCAGCAGCTTAGCGGCTATGACCTACGAGCAGTACTTC.

The rearrangement links TRBV28 to TRBJ2-1; 15 nucleotides align to TRBD2. The trim removed 5 bases at V and 0 bases at J, leaving 11 bases unmatched. This CDR3 region has 20 residues. The germline CDR1 and CDR2 sequences are MDHEN and SYDVKM. CDR3 coding DNA: TGTGCCAGCAGTGGACCGGGACTAGCGGGAGGCTCAAGCTCCTACAATGAGCAGTTCTTC. This sequence encodes CASSGPGLAGGSSSYNEQFF.

V gene TRBV14 combines with J gene TRBJ1-1; unclear D gene. The CDR3 runs to 13 residues. The germline V gene has CDR1 SGHDN and CDR2 FVKESK. V gave up 2 bases and J gave up 6 bases, with 10 bases separating them. The CDR3 loop is CASSQSSGPEAFF. CDR3 nucleotide sequence: TGTGCCAGCAGCCAAAGTTCCGGGCCTGAAGCTTTCTTT.

V usage is TRBV29-1 and J usage is TRBJ1-3; possibly TRBD1 for D (6 bases). CDR1 is SQVTM and CDR2 is ANQGSEA in the germline V gene. V was clipped by 6 bases and J by 0 bases, with 24 bases between them. The CDR3 extends over 18 amino acids. The CDR3, as DNA: TGCAGCGTCGAGACCTCGGCTTCGGACAGTCGCTCTGGAAACACCATATATTTT. The encoded protein is CSVETSASDSRSGNTIYF. Full variable domain (remainder filled in from reference TRBV29-1 and TRBJ1-3): SAVISQKPSRDICQRGTSLTIQCQVDSQVTMMFWYRQQPGQSLTLIATANQGSEATYESGFVIDKFPISRPNLTFSTLTVSNMSPEDSSIYLCSVETSASDSRSGNTIYFGEGSWLTVV.

This CDR3 is CASSSWDRIQETQYF. CDR3 nucleotides: TGTGCCAGCAGCTCGTGGGACAGGATACAAGAGACCCAGTACTTC. The rearrangement joins TRBV28 to TRBJ2-5; 8 bases align to TRBD1. V was pared by 6 bases and J by 2 bases, with 8 bases of the junction left unmatched. Germline CDR1 and CDR2: MDHEN and SYDVKM. The CDR3 totals 15 residues.

V gene TRBV29-1 combines with J gene TRBJ2-1; D might be TRBD2 (5 bases). This CDR3 comprises 12 residues. The V end lost 4 bases, the J end lost 5 bases, and 9 bases lay between the germline ends. The V gene's germline CDR1 is SQVTM and CDR2 ANQGSEA. This CDR3 reads CSVGTGNNEQFF. The CDR3 DNA is TGCAGCGTTGGGACGGGAAACAATGAGCAGTTCTTC.

The chain joins TRBV19 to TRBJ2-1; D tentatively fits TRBD1 or TRBD2 (6 bases each). Germline V gives CDR1 LNHDA, CDR2 SQIVND (reference sequence). This CDR3 spans 14 amino acids. Trimming cost V 6 bases and J 4 bases, with 13 bases left between them. CDR3 protein: CASSVRGEYNEQFF. In nucleotides, the CDR3 is TGTGCCAGTAGCGTAAGGGGGGAATACAATGAGCAGTTCTTC.

The chain links TRBV14 to TRBJ2-3, with D possibly TRBD1 on 5 matching bases. The germline gives CDR1 SGHDN, CDR2 FVKESK. The CDR3 runs to 14 residues. V dropped 1 base and J dropped 2 bases, with 7 bases sitting between them. DNA for the CDR3: TGTGCCAGCAGCCAAGTCAGGGACACAGATACGCAGTATTTT. This gives the protein CASSQVRDTDTQYF.

The rearrangement uses TRBV9 and TRBJ2-7, with 12 bases that match TRBD1. Germline-derived CDR1 and CDR2 are SGDLS and YYNGEE. The ends lost 3 bases at V and 2 bases at J; junction bases unmatched: 9. This CDR3 is built from 17 residues. The CDR3 region is CASSGHQGQGATYEQYF. Here the CDR3 DNA reads TGTGCCAGCAGCGGGCACCAGGGACAGGGGGCGACCTACGAGCAGTACTTC.

This clone was found once. The J gene is TRBJ2-6, the V gene TRBV9; D may correspond to TRBD1 or TRBD2 (6 bases each). Germline V gives CDR1 SGDLS, CDR2 YYNGEE. The ends were cut back, 1 base at V and 0 bases at J, with 17 bases in the middle. The CDR3 loop spans 19 amino acids. CDR3 loop: CASSVKGGQLHSGANVLTF. As DNA, the CDR3 is TGTGCCAGCAGCGTAAAAGGGGGGCAGCTCCACTCTGGGGCCAACGTCCTGACTTTC.

The chain carries TRBV30 and TRBJ1-1; D may be TRBD1 (6 bases). Trimming took 0 bases from V and 3 from J, leaving 11 bases between them. The CDR3 is 14 amino acids. The germline gives CDR1 GTSNPN, CDR2 SVGIG (reference sequence). The CDR3 loop reads CAWSVGGGDTEAFF. CDR3 DNA sequence: TGTGCCTGGAGTGTCGGAGGGGGGGACACTGAAGCTTTCTTT.

This sequence joins TRBV5-1 and TRBJ2-3; no clear D gene. Germline assignment: CDR1 SGHRS and CDR2 YFSETQ. The CDR3 is 14 residues long. The V gene lost 0 bases and the J gene lost 4 bases, with 9 bases spanning the gap. The CDR3 sequence is CASSLDQDADTQYF. CDR3 in DNA: TGCGCCAGCAGCTTGGACCAGGACGCAGATACGCAGTATTTT.

This clone is large in the sample. Here the CDR3 DNA reads TGTGCCTGGAGAGAATTCCAGGGGTTTAATTCACCCCTCCACTTT. Residues: CAWREFQGFNSPLHF. J is TRBJ1-6 and V is TRBV30; D possibly corresponds to TRBD1 (6 bases). The V end was cut by 3 bases, the J end by 6 bases, with 15 bases between. CDR1 is GTSNPN, CDR2 SVGIG, per germline (reference sequence). CDR3 length: 15 residues. Complete variable domain (other parts from reference TRBV30 and TRBJ1-6): SQTIHQWPATLVQPVGSPLSLECTVEGTSNPNLYWYRQAAGRGLQLLFYSVGIGQISSEVPQNLSASRPQDRQFILSSKKLLLSDSGFYLCAWREFQGFNSPLHFGNGTRLTVT.

The chain is built from TRBV10-1 and TRBJ2-1, with D possibly matching TRBD2 (5 bases). Germline assignment: CDR1 WNHNN and CDR2 SYGVQD (reference sequence). V lost 0 bases and J lost 12, with 12 bases in between. The CDR3 is 13 amino acids. CDR3 in DNA: TGCGCCAGCAGTGAGTCAGAGGCCCGGGGGCAGTTCTTC. This gives the protein CASSESEARGQFF.

This chain joins TRBV7-2 and TRBJ1-1, with D unclear. The CDR3 runs 14 residues. The germline gives CDR1 SGHTA, CDR2 FQGNSA. V dropped 5 bases and J dropped 0 bases, with 10 bases sitting between them. The CDR3 DNA sequence: TGTGCCAGCAGCCCCAACCATTTGAACACTGAAGCTTTCTTT. Translated: CASSPNHLNTEAFF.

This sequence joins TRBV28 and TRBJ1-5; 9 nucleotides align to TRBD1. The V and J ends lost 2 bases and 7 bases, in that order; junction bases with no gene match: 6. The CDR3 totals 15 residues. In germline, CDR1 is MDHEN, CDR2 SYDVKM. The CDR3 nucleotides read TGTGCCAGCAGTTTAGGGACAGGGAGTTTCCAGCCCCAGCATTTT. Protein sequence: CASSLGTGSFQPQHF.

The CDR3: CASSASGTSGSNAYNEQFF. For the CDR3, the DNA is TGTGCCAGCAGCGCCTCCGGGACTAGCGGGAGTAACGCCTACAATGAGCAGTTCTTC. The rearrangement joins TRBV9 to TRBJ2-1; 14 nucleotides match TRBD2. The V gene's germline CDR1 is SGDLS and CDR2 YYNGEE. The CDR3 sequence is 19 residues long. The V segment lost 3 bases and the J segment 2 bases; nucleotides outside the gene matches: 10.

In DNA, the CDR3 is TGCAGCGTCCTGGCCGTTTCCGGGACCCCCTACACCGGGGAGCTGTTTTTT. This translates into CSVLAVSGTPYTGELFF. The chain is built from TRBV29-1 and TRBJ2-2; TRBD1 or TRBD2 may be the D gene (5 bases each). Trimming removed 6 bases at V and 3 bases at J, with 23 bases between. Germline values: CDR1 SQVTM, CDR2 ANQGSEA. This CDR3 has 17 amino acids.

The chain couples TRBV28 to TRBJ1-2, with D possibly being TRBD1 (6 bases). V lost 5 bases, J lost 0 bases, and 13 bases lay in between. This CDR3 is built from 15 residues. CDR1 and CDR2 (germline): MDHEN, SYDVKM. DNA of the CDR3: TGTGCCAGCAGTCCAACAGGGACGGCTAACTATGGCTACACCTTC. Protein: CASSPTGTANYGYTF.

The genes are TRBV28 and TRBJ1-5; the D gene is possibly TRBD1 (5 bases). The germline V gene has CDR1 MDHEN and CDR2 SYDVKM. This CDR3 has 14 amino acids. Trimming took 7 bases from V and 7 from J, leaving 17 bases between them. The CDR3: CASTNEGWGQPQHF. In nucleotides, the CDR3 is TGTGCCAGCACCAATGAGGGATGGGGGCAGCCCCAGCATTTT.

The chain uses TRBV6-1 and TRBJ2-7; no reliable D call. V shed 6 bases and J shed 7 bases, with 10 bases lying between them. CDR1 MNHNS and CDR2 SASEGT come from the germline V gene. The CDR3 length is 11 residues. The chain's CDR3 is CASSQLREQYF. The CDR3 DNA reads TGTGCCAGCAGCCAGTTGAGGGAGCAGTACTTC.

This chain connects TRBV5-2 to TRBJ1-2; the table's D call, TRBD1, has no DNA check behind it. TRBV5-2 is a pseudogene. The length of the CDR3 is 15 residues. The CDR3 bases are TGTGCCAGCAGCGGGGACCGGGACAGACTCTATGGCTACACCTTC. Its translation is CASSGDRDRLYGYTF.